This record covers a single TCR beta chain. Antigen: not known. TCRdb's copy holds only in-frame clones and misses some; the assay was immunoSEQ multiplex PCR. The sample lists about 5,400 clones; 76% were seen once. This entry comes from a study of chemoradiotherapy in HPV16-positive cancers. Study context: Candidate HPV-specific clones and shared TCR motifs came from a couple of HPV16-positive patients.

Repeated repertoire sampling spanned the course of chemoradiotherapy. V dropped 6 bases and J dropped 6; count of bases not matched to a gene: 7. This CDR3 region has 12 residues. Germline V gives CDR1 SQVTM, CDR2 ANQGSEA. Findings and caveats of the study: Non-HPV-specific T cells did not expand in tumors during treatment, whereas candidate HPV-specific clones and E7-related motifs did. The functional HPV-specific definition rests on just a couple of HPV16-positive patients.

Sampling took place from a patient who underwent chemoradiotherapy. V is TRBV29-1 and J is TRBJ1-1; the match to TRBD1 covers 7 bases. This clonotype originated in a human donor with HPV-associated anogenital cancer. The CDR3 sequence: CSVHSDRAEAFF. CDR3 DNA sequence: TGCAGCGTCCACTCCGACAGGGCTGAAGCTTTCTTT.